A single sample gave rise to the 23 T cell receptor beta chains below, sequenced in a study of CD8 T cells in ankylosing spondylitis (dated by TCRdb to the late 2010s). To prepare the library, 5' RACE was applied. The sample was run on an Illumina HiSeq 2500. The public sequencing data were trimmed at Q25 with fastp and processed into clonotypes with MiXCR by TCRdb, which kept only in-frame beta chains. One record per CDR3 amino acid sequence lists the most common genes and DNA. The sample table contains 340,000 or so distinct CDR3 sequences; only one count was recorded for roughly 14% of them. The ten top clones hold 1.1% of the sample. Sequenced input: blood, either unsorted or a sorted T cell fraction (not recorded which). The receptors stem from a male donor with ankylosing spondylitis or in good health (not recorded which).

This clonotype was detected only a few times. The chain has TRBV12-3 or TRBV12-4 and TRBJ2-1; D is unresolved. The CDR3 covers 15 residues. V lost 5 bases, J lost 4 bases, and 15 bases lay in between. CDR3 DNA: TGTGCCAGCAGTGTCCCCCGGGTGGGGTACAATGAGCAGTTCTTC. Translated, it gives CASSVPRVGYNEQFF.

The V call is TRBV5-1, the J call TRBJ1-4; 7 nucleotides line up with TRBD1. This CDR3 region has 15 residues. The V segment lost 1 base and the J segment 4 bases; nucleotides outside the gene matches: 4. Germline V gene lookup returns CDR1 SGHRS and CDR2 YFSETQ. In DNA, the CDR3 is TGCGCCAGCAGCTTGCGAGGGGGCGGTAATGAAAAACTGTTTTTT. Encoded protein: CASSLRGGGNEKLFF.

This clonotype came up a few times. In DNA form, the CDR3 reads TGCAGTGCTAGAGGGGCGCGGGAGCGAAGCACAGATACGCAGTATTTT. It codes for CSARGARERSTDTQYF. The chain employs TRBV20-1 and TRBJ2-3, with 7 bases aligning to TRBD2. CDR1 is DFQATT and CDR2 is SNEGSKA in the germline V gene (reference sequence). V shed 1 base, J shed 0 bases, and the junction held 7 bases outside the gene matches. CDR3 length: 16 residues.

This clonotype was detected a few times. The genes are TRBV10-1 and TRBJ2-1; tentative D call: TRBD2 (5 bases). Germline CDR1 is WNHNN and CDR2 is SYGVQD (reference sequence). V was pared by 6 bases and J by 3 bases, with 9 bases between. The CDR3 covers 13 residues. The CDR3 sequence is CASSSGRYNEQFF. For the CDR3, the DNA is TGCGCCAGCAGCAGCGGCCGCTACAATGAGCAGTTCTTC.

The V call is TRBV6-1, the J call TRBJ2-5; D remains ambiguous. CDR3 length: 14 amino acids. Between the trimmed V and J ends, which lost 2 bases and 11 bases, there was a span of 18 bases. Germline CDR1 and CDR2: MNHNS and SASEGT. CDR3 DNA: TGTGCCAGCAGTGAATCGCCGTCCCACTCCTCTCAGTACTTC. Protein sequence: CASSESPSHSSQYF.

CDR3 loop: CSAPSGETQYF. In DNA, the CDR3 is TGCAGTGCCCCCTCCGGAGAGACCCAGTACTTC. This chain uses TRBV20-1 with TRBJ2-5; D unresolved. The germline V gene has CDR1 DFQATT and CDR2 SNEGSKA (reference sequence). V was clipped by 6 bases and J by 4 bases, with 9 bases between them. This CDR3 spans 11 amino acids.

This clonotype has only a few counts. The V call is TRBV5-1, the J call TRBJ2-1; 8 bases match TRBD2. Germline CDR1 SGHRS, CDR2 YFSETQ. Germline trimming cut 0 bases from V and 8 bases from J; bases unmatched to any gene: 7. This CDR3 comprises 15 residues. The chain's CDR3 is CASSLAAGGVDEQFF. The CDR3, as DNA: TGCGCCAGCAGCTTGGCCGCGGGGGGTGTAGATGAGCAGTTCTTC. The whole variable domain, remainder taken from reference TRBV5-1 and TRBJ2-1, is KAGVTQTPRYLIKTRGQQVTLSCSPISGHRSVSWYQQTPGQGLQFLFEYFSETQRNKGNFPGRFSGRQFSNSRSEMNVSTLELGDSALYLCASSLAAGGVDEQFFGPGTRLTVL.

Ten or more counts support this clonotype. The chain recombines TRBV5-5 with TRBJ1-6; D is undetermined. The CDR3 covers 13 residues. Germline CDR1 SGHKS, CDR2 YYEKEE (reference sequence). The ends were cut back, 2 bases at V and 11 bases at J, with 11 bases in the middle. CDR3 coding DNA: TGTGCCAGCAGCTTTGACCGGCGGCCACCCCTCCACTTT. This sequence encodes CASSFDRRPPLHF.

As DNA, the CDR3 is TGTGCCAGCAGTTTCCGGACTAGCGGGAGGGGCTTTGGCACAGATACGCAGTATTTT. Encoded protein: CASSFRTSGRGFGTDTQYF. The rearrangement uses TRBV12-3 or TRBV12-4 and TRBJ2-3; TRBD2 matches at 15 bases. This CDR3 spans 19 amino acids. V was clipped by 3 bases and J by 1 base; unmatched bases: 8.

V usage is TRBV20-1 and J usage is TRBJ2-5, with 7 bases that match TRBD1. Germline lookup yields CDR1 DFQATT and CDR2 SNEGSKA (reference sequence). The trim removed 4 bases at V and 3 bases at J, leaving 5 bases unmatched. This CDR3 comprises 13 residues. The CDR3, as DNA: TGCAGTGCTACTGAGACAGGGAAAGAGACCCAGTACTTC. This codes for CSATETGKETQYF.

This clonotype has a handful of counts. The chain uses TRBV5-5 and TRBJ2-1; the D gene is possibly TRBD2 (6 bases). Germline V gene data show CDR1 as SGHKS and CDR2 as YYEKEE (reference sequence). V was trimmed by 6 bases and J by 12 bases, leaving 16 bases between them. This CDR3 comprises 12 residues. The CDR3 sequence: CASTLGGILQFF. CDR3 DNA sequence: TGTGCCAGCACCCTGGGGGGAATTTTGCAGTTCTTC.

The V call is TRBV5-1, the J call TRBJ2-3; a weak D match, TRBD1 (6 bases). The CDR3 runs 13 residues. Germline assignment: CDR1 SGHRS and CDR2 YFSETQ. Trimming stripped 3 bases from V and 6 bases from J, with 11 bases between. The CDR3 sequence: CASSSLRGDTQYF. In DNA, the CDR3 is TGCGCCAGCAGCTCCCTAAGGGGGGATACGCAGTATTTT.

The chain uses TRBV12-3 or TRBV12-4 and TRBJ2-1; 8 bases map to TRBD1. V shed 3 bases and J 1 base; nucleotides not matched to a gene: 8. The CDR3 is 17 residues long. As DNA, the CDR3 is TGTGCCAGCAGTTTCCCCCCTGGACAGGGTTCCTACAATGAGCAGTTCTTC. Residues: CASSFPPGQGSYNEQFF.

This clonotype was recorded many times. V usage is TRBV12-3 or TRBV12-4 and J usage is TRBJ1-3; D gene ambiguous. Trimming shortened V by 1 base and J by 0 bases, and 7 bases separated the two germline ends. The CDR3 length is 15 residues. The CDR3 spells CASSLGSSSGNTIYF. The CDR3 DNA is TGTGCCAGCAGTTTAGGCTCATCCTCTGGAAACACCATATATTTT.

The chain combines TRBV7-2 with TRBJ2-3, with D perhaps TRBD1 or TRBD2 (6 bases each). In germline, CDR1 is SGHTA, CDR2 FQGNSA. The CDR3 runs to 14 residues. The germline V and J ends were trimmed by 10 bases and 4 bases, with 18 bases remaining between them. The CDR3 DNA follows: TGTGCCACCTTAAGGGGGGTAAATCCAGATACGCAGTATTTT. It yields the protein CATLRGVNPDTQYF.

The CDR3 is CAVGDSLGEQYF. For the CDR3, the DNA is TGTGCCGTTGGGGACTCGTTGGGTGAGCAGTACTTC. V and J are TRBV10-3 and TRBJ2-7, with a tentative D call TRBD2 (6 bases). This CDR3 has 12 amino acids. The V end was cut by 11 bases, the J end by 7 bases, with 18 bases between. From germline, CDR1 is ENHRY and CDR2 SYGVKD.

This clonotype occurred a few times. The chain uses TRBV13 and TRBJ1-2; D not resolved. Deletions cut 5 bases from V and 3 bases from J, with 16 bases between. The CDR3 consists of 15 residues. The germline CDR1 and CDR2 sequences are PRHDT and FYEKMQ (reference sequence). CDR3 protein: CASSPRPGGDYGYTF. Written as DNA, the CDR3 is TGTGCCAGCAGCCCCCGACCTGGAGGTGACTATGGCTACACCTTC.

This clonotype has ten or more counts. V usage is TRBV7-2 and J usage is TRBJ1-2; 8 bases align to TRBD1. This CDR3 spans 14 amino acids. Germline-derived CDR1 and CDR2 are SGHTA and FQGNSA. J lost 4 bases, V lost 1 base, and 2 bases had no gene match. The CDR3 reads CASSLVTGAYGYTF. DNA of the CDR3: TGTGCCAGCAGCTTAGTGACAGGGGCCTATGGCTACACCTTC.

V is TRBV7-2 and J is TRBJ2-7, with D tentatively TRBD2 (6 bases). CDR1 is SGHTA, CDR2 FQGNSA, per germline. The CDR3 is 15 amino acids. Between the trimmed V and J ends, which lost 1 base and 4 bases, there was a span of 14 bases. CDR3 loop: CASSLESVGSYEQYF. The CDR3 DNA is TGTGCCAGCAGCTTAGAGTCGGTCGGGAGTTACGAGCAGTACTTC.

CDR3 in DNA: TGTGCCAGCAGTCCGACAGTCACCTATGGCTACACCTTC. This translates into CASSPTVTYGYTF. This chain connects TRBV12-3 or TRBV12-4 to TRBJ1-2, with D perhaps TRBD1 (5 bases). The CDR3 is 13 residues long. V was clipped by 5 bases and J by 4 bases, with 11 bases between them.

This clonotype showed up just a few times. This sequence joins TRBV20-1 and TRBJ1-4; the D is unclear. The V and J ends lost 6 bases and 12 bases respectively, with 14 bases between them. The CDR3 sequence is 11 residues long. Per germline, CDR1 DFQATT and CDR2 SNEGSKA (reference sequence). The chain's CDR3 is CSAFNRPELFF. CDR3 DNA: TGCAGTGCCTTCAATCGCCCCGAACTGTTTTTT.

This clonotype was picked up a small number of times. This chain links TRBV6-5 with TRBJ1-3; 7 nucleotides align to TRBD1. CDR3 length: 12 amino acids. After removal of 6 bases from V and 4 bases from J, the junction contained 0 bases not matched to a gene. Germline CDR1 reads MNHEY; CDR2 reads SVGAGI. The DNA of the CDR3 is TGTGCCAGCAGGGGACAGGGAAACACCATATATTTT. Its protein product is CASRGQGNTIYF.

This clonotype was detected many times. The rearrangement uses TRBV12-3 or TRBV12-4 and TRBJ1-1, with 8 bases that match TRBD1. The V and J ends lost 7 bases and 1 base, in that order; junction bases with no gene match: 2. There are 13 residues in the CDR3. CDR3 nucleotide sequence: TGTGCCAGCACCGGACAGGGGAACACTGAAGCTTTCTTT. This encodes CASTGQGNTEAFF.